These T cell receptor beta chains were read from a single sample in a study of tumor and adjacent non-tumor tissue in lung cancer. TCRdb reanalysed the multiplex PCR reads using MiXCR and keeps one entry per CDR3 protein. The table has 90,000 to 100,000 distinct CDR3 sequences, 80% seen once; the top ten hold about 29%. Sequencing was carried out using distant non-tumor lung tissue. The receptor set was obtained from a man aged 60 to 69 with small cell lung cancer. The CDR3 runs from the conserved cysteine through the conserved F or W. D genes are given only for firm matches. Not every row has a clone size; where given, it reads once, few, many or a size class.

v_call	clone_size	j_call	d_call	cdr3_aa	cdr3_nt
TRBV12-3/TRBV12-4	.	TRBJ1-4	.	CDSSHGLSEKLFF	TGTGACAGCAGTCACGGTCTAAGTGAAAAACTGTTTTTT
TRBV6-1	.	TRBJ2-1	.	CVSRSLGYNEQFF	TGTGTCAGCAGATCATTGGGCTACAATGAGCAGTTCTTC
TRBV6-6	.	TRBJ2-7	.	CASSPKHEEQYF	TGTGCCAGCAGTCCGAAACATGAGGAGCAGTACTTC
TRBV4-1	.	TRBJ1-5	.	CASGQGMSQPHHF	TGCGCCAGCGGTCAGGGGATGTCTCAACCCCACCATTTT
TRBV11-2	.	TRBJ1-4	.	CASSLTRLADEKLFF	TGTGCCAGCAGCTTAACCAGACTGGCTGATGAAAAACTGTTTTTT
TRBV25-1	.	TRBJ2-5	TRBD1	CASNEFDRGETQYF	TGTGCCAGCAATGAGTTCGACAGGGGAGAGACCCAGTACTTC
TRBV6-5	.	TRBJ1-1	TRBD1	CASNTQGADTEVFF	TGTGCCAGCAATACCCAGGGGGCGGACACTGAAGTTTTCTTT
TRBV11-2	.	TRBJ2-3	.	CASSSTSIDTQYF	TGTGCCAGCAGTTCCACTAGCATAGATACGCAGTATTTT
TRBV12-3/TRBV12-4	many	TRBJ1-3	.	CASSFGGRNTIYF	TGTGCCAGCAGTTTTGGAGGACGGAACACCATATATTTT
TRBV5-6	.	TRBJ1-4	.	CASSWEFDTKGEKLFF	TGTGCCAGCAGCTGGGAGTTTGACACTAAGGGTGAAAAACTGTTTTTT
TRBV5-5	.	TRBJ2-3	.	CASSLAGDGKDTQYF	TGTGCCAGCAGCTTGGCAGGGGATGGGAAAGATACGCAGTATTTT
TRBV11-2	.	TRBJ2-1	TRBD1	CASNLHGFATGGYMAEEFF	TGTGCCAGCAACTTACATGGGTTTGCGACAGGGGGCTATATGGCTGAGGAGTTCTTC
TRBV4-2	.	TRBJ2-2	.	CASSQDLKANNGKLFF	TGTGCCAGCAGCCAAGATCTGAAGGCCAACAACGGGAAACTGTTTTTT
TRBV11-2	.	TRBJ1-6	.	CASQMREGDNKPPLHF	TGTGCCAGCCAGATGCGGGAGGGCGACAATAAGCCGCCCCTCCACTTT
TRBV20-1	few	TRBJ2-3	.	CSAPPFGASRSDTLYF	TGCAGTGCTCCACCTTTTGGGGCTAGTCGTTCAGATACGCTGTATTTT
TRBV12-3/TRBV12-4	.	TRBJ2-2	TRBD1	CARSFSGTDIGELFF	TGTGCCCGCAGTTTCTCTGGGACAGACATTGGGGAGCTGTTTTTT
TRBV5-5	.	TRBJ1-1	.	CASRLYISGRVTAEAFF	TGTGCCAGCAGGTTGTATATCTCGGGACGGGTAACCGCTGAAGCTTTCTTT
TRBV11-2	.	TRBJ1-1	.	CASSVPSHSTEAFF	TGTGCCAGTAGCGTCCCCTCCCACAGCACTGAAGCTTTCTTT
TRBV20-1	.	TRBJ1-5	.	CSARRACSNLPQHF	TGCAGTGCCCGTCGGGCCTGTAGCAATCTGCCCCAGCATTTT
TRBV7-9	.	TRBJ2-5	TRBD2	CASSLGLVYQETQYF	TGTGCCAGCAGCTTGGGACTAGTGTACCAAGAGACCCAGTACTTC
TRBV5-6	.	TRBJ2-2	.	CASSLGVRLAGELFF	TGTGCCAGCAGCTTGGGCGTGAGACTTGCCGGAGAGCTGTTTTTT
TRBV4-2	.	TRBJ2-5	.	CASSQEGGQEIQYF	TGTGCCAGTAGCCAAGAGGGGGGGCAAGAGATCCAGTACTTC
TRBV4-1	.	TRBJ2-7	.	CASSQAMRGTDFYEQYF	TGTGCCAGCAGCCAAGCCATGAGGGGGACGGACTTCTACGAGCAGTACTTC
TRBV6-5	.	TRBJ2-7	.	CASCYGPGWGYEQYF	TGTGCCAGCTGTTACGGGCCCGGTTGGGGATACGAGCAGTACTTC
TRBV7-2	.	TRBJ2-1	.	CASSLVKGTYNEQFF	TGTGCCAGCAGCTTAGTGAAGGGAACCTACAATGAGCAGTTCTTC
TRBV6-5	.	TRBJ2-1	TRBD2	CASNYSIWGLVYSEQFF	TGTGCCAGCAATTACTCGATCTGGGGACTAGTGTACAGTGAGCAGTTCTTC
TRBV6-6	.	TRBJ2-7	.	CASHRVRSIKQYF	TGTGCCAGTCACAGGGTGCGGTCGATCAAGCAGTACTTC
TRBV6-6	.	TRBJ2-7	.	CASHTVRPTKQYF	TGTGCCAGTCACACAGTGCGGCCGACCAAGCAGTACTTC
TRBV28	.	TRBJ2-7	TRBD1	CASSQEGRDRAYVQYF	TGTGCCAGCAGTCAGGAAGGTCGGGACAGGGCCTACGTGCAGTACTTT
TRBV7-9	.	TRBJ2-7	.	CANSRDSYYEQYF	TGTGCCAACAGCCGGGACTCCTACTACGAGCAGTACTTC
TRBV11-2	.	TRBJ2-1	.	CARSLEAACLKIF	TGTGCCAGGAGTCTAGAGGCGGCGTGCCTAAAGATCTTC
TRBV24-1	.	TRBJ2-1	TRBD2	CATSDRLAGAGSYNEQFF	TGTGCCACCAGTGACAGACTAGCGGGAGCTGGTTCCTACAATGAGCAGTTCTTC
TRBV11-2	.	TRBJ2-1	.	CASLEAGLVEQFF	TGTGCCAGCTTAGAGGCAGGGTTGGTTGAGCAGTTCTTC
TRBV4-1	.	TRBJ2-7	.	CASSFDRLYELYF	TGCGCCAGCAGTTTCGATAGACTCTACGAGCTTTACTTC
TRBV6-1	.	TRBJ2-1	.	CASYPWQGSYNEQFF	TGCGCCAGCTACCCTTGGCAGGGCTCCTACAATGAGCAGTTCTTC
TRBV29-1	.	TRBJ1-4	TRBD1	CTVGTGGIKSEKLFF	TGCACCGTGGGGACAGGGGGCATTAAGAGTGAAAAACTGTTTTTT
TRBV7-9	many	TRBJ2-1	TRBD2	CASSWTSGSSYNEQFF	TGTGCCAGCAGCTGGACTAGCGGGAGCTCCTACAATGAGCAGTTCTTC
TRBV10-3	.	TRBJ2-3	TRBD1	CATSESLGQPSQYF	TGTGCCACCAGTGAGTCTTTGGGACAGCCATCGCAGTATTTT
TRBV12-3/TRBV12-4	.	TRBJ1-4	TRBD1	CGSRQGNGEKLFF	TGTGGTAGCAGACAGGGGAACGGGGAAAAACTGTTTTTT
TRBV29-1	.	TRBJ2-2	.	CSVTPIRKTGELFF	TGTAGCGTTACACCGATAAGGAAGACCGGGGAGCTGTTTTTT
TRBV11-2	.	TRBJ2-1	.	CAFSLVTAQSSYNEQFF	TGTGCCTTCAGCTTAGTGACAGCCCAGAGCTCCTACAATGAGCAATTCTTC
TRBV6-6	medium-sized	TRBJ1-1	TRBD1	CASSFYGQGAEAFF	TGTGCCAGCAGTTTCTACGGACAGGGGGCAGAGGCTTTCTTT
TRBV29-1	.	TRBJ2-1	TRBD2	CSFSGVSGRAGDEQFF	TGCAGCTTCTCCGGTGTGAGCGGGAGGGCCGGGGATGAGCAGTTCTTC
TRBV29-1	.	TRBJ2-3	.	CSVECGTPSTDTQYF	TGCAGCGTTGAGTGCGGTACCCCAAGCACGGATACGCAGTATTTT
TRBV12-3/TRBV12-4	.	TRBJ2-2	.	CASSFSWTDTGGLFF	TGTGCCAGCAGTTTCTCTTGGACAGATACCGGGGGGCTGTTTTTT
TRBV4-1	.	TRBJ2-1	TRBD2	CASANPSSGGFYNEQFF	TGCGCCAGCGCGAATCCATCTAGCGGGGGCTTTTACAATGAGCAGTTCTTC
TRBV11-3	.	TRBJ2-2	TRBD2	CASSRGDTGLAGSTGELFF	TGTGCCAGCAGTCGTGGTGACACGGGACTAGCGGGTAGCACCGGGGAGCTGTTTTTT
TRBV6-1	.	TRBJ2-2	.	CASSADRETGELFF	TGTGCCAGCAGTGCTGACAGAGAAACAGGGGAGCTGTTTTTT
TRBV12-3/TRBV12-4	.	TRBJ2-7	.	CASSFRGYEQYF	TGTGCCAGCAGTTTCCGGGGCTACGAGCAGTACTTC
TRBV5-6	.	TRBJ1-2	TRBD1	CASSTGTGASCTF	TGTGCCAGCAGCACGGGCACAGGGGCCAGCTGCACCTTC
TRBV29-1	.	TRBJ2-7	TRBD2	CSATLAGGSYEHYF	TGCAGCGCGACGCTAGCGGGTGGCTCCTACGAGCATTACTTC
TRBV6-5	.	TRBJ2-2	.	CASSYGSLDGELFF	TGTGCCAGCAGTTACGGTAGCCTGGACGGGGAGCTGTTTTTT